Listed below are T cell receptor beta chains from one sample, sequenced in a study of neurological immune-mediated disorders. A single record per CDR3 protein comes from TCRdb applying MiXCR to the 5' RACE reads. The sample carries more than 40,000 distinct CDR3 sequences, just over 3% recorded once. What was sequenced was PBMCs. The receptors originated from a woman between 50 and 59 years old with multiple sclerosis. Both conserved end residues are part of each CDR3. Each record gives: V gene, D gene, clone size, J gene, CDR3 DNA, CDR3 protein. D genes are given only for firm matches. Expanded clones are given a class, and other clones once, few, many or no size at all.

TRBV20-1	TRBD1	few	TRBJ2-5	TGCAGTGCTAGTGACAGGGAAGAGACCCAGTACTTC	CSASDREETQYF
TRBV7-2	TRBD2	many	TRBJ2-5	TGTGCCAGCAGCTTAGAGTTAGCGGGGGATAAAGAGACCCAGTACTTC	CASSLELAGDKETQYF
TRBV10-3	-	many	TRBJ2-6	TGTGCCATCAGTGACGGGGGAACCGGGGCCAACGTCCTGACTTTC	CAISDGGTGANVLTF
TRBV7-2	-	many	TRBJ2-4	TGTGCCAGCAGCTTAGGGGGCGATAAAAACATTCAGTACTTC	CASSLGGDKNIQYF
TRBV7-2	-	many	TRBJ2-1	TGTGCCAGCGGTGACTACTACAATGAGCAGTTCTTC	CASGDYYNEQFF
TRBV27	TRBD1	many	TRBJ2-5	TGTGCCAGCAGTAAAAGACCGGACAGGGGGTTCCAAGAGACCCAGTACTTC	CASSKRPDRGFQETQYF
TRBV18	TRBD1	many	TRBJ2-1	TGTGCCAGCTCACCAGGACAGGGGCTCAAGCAGTTCTTC	CASSPGQGLKQFF
TRBV5-1	-	many	TRBJ1-4	TGCGCCAGCAGCCTCACAGGGACCTCTAATGAAAAACTGTTTTTT	CASSLTGTSNEKLFF
TRBV6-5	-	many	TRBJ1-5	TGTGCCAGCAGAGGACAGCTAAATCAGCCCCAGCATTTT	CASRGQLNQPQHF
TRBV5-1	-	many	TRBJ2-2	TGCGCCAGCAGCTCCCGCGGAAGGGGTAACACCGGGGAGCTGTTTTTT	CASSSRGRGNTGELFF
TRBV5-1	-	many	TRBJ2-1	TGCGCCAGCAGCTTGGCCTACAATGAGCAGTTCTTC	CASSLAYNEQFF
TRBV5-1	TRBD2	many	TRBJ2-3	TGCGCCAGCAGCTTGGATAGCGGGACCTCGGATACGCAGTATTTT	CASSLDSGTSDTQYF
TRBV12-3/TRBV12-4	TRBD2	many	TRBJ2-3	TGTGCCAGCAGTTTAGGCCGACTAGCGGGCCTCACAGATACGCAGTATTTT	CASSLGRLAGLTDTQYF
TRBV7-9	TRBD1	many	TRBJ1-2	TGTGCCAGCAGCTTTGCCGCCGGGACAGGGTTTAATGGCTACACCTTC	CASSFAAGTGFNGYTF
TRBV5-1	-	many	TRBJ2-1	TGCGCCAGCGGTGGACTGGAGTACAATGAGCAGTTCTTC	CASGGLEYNEQFF
TRBV9	TRBD1	many	TRBJ2-7	TGTGCCAGCAGCGTGGGGACAGGGGCCTACGAGCAGTACTTC	CASSVGTGAYEQYF
TRBV7-7	TRBD2	-	TRBJ2-3	TGTGCCAGCAGCCGGGGGGGTGGTACGCAGTATTTT	CASSRGGGTQYF
TRBV6-6	-	many	TRBJ2-2	TGTGCCAGCAGGAATAGACTAAGTGATCCGAACACCGGGGAGCTGTTTTTT	CASRNRLSDPNTGELFF
TRBV7-2	-	many	TRBJ2-3	TGTGCCAGCAGCTTAGAACGGAACACAGATACGCAGTATTTT	CASSLERNTDTQYF
TRBV5-1	-	medium-sized	TRBJ2-6	TGCGCCAGCAGGTCCTCGGGGGCGCGAGGGGCCAACGTCCTGACTTTC	CASRSSGARGANVLTF
TRBV20-1	-	many	TRBJ2-1	TGCAGTGAAAGGTCGAGCTCCTACAATGAGCAGTTCTTC	CSERSSSYNEQFF
TRBV4-1	-	many	TRBJ2-1	TGCGCCAGCAGCCAACCAGCCGATGAGCAGTTCTTC	CASSQPADEQFF
TRBV5-1	-	many	TRBJ2-5	TGCGCCAGCAATCCGCTGGGCGGGCCACAAGAGACCCAGTACTTC	CASNPLGGPQETQYF
TRBV20-1	-	many	TRBJ1-2	TGCAGTGCTACTATATTGAAAGGGGTTAGCAACTATGGCTACACCTTC	CSATILKGVSNYGYTF
TRBV7-2	-	many	TRBJ1-1	TGTGCCAGCAGCCTTAACCGGGAGGGTTGGGACACTGAAGCTTTCTTT	CASSLNREGWDTEAFF
TRBV5-1	-	many	TRBJ1-5	TGCGCCAGCAGGGTGGGTCCCGTTAGCAATCAGCCCCAGCATTTT	CASRVGPVSNQPQHF
TRBV7-3	TRBD1	many	TRBJ2-7	TGTGCCAGCAGCTTATCCGGGACAGGGGCCTACGAGCAGTACTTC	CASSLSGTGAYEQYF
TRBV12-3/TRBV12-4	-	many	TRBJ1-4	TGTGCCAGCAGGTTGGACAGTGACAATGAAAAACTGTTTTTT	CASRLDSDNEKLFF
TRBV6-1	-	many	TRBJ1-2	TGTGCCAGTCAACAGGAGGTGACGAACTATGGCTACACCTTC	CASQQEVTNYGYTF
TRBV6-6	TRBD1	many	TRBJ2-5	TGTGCCAGCAAGGGGGCTCCGGGTCTGACCCAGTACTTC	CASKGAPGLTQYF
TRBV7-8	-	many	TRBJ1-5	TGTGCCAGCCACCAGGGCTTTAGCAATCAGCCCCAGCATTTT	CASHQGFSNQPQHF
TRBV20-1	-	many	TRBJ1-1	TGCAGTGCTAGAGCTCCAGGGATTAGGAATTGGAACACTGAAGCTTTCTTT	CSARAPGIRNWNTEAFF
TRBV18	-	many	TRBJ1-6	TGTGCCAGCTCACCTTCAACGGGCGGTCCCCGACCCCTCCACTTT	CASSPSTGGPRPLHF
TRBV10-2	TRBD2	-	TRBJ2-5	TGCGCCAGCAGTGAAGCGGGGGCGAAAGGGGAGACCCAGTACTTC	CASSEAGAKGETQYF
TRBV5-1	-	-	TRBJ2-1	TGCGCCAGCAGCTTGGACTTAGTCAATGAGCAGTTCTTC	CASSLDLVNEQFF
TRBV2	-	many	TRBJ2-5	TGTGCCAGCAGTGCCAGGGTAGGAGAGACCCAGTACTTC	CASSARVGETQYF
TRBV29-1	TRBD2	many	TRBJ2-7	TGCAGCGCGACGGGACTAGCGGAAACCAACTCCTACGAGCAGTACTTC	CSATGLAETNSYEQYF
TRBV6-6	-	many	TRBJ1-2	TGTGCGAGTCGGTGGGCACAAGCCCCCAATGGCTACACCTTC	CASRWAQAPNGYTF
TRBV12-3/TRBV12-4	TRBD1	many	TRBJ1-1	TGTGCCAGCAGTTTCGTCCAGGGGGGGACTGAAGCTTTCTTT	CASSFVQGGTEAFF